One and the same sample provided the 23 T cell receptor beta chains below, sequenced in a study of breast tumors, draining lymph nodes, adjacent tissues (TCRdb year 2016). The lymph node samples were taken from the axillary draining lymph nodes of breast cancer patients. The library was built by means of multiplex PCR. Sequencing took place on an Illumina HiSeq 2000. TCRdb ran its own pipeline on the public reads, namely fastp trimming at Q25 and MiXCR clone calling, and kept in-frame beta chains. Identical CDR3 protein sequences are pooled into one entry, listed with their most common genes and DNA. This sample is represented by about 180,000 distinct CDR3 sequences; 30% to 35% of them were singletons. Of the sample, over 3.5% is held by the ten largest clones. The material sequenced was axillary lymph node tissue. The receptor set was obtained from a female donor with breast cancer. Some clones in this sample may be carry-over from other donors' samples.

This clonotype has ten or more counts. V usage is TRBV7-9 and J usage is TRBJ2-1; TRBD2 aligns across 9 bases. Germline-derived CDR1 and CDR2 are SEHNR and FQNEAQ (reference sequence). The ends lost 2 bases at V and 6 bases at J; junction bases unmatched: 5. The CDR3 consists of 15 residues. The CDR3 here is CASSLLTSGANEQFF. In DNA, the CDR3 is TGTGCCAGCAGCTTATTGACTAGCGGTGCCAATGAGCAGTTCTTC. Full variable domain (rest looked up from reference TRBV7-9 and TRBJ2-1): DTGVSQNPRHKITKRGQNVTFRCDPISEHNRLYWYRQTLGQGPEFLTYFQNEAQLEKSRLLSDRFSAERPKGSFSTLEIQRTEQGDSAMYLCASSLLTSGANEQFFGPGTRLTVL.

Comments on this clonotype: A single base separates this from a much larger clone, so it may be a read error. The chain is built from TRBV6-5 and TRBJ1-6; no clear D gene. Per the germline V gene, CDR1 is MNHEY and CDR2 is SVGAGI. The CDR3 contains 17 residues. The V and J ends lost 6 bases and 0 bases respectively, with 15 bases between them. The CDR3 DNA reads as TGTGCCAGCAGCCCAGCCAGGCCGAGCTCCTATAATTCACCCCTCCACTTT. It translates to CASSPARPSSYNSPLHF.

V and J are TRBV5-1 and TRBJ1-1; D is unresolved. Germline-derived CDR1 and CDR2 are SGHRS and YFSETQ. The ends were cut back, 1 base at V and 0 bases at J, with 10 bases in the middle. The CDR3 consists of 15 residues. CDR3 in DNA: TGCGCCAGCAGCTTGAGTAAGGAACTGAACACTGAAGCTTTCTTT. This codes for CASSLSKELNTEAFF.

The rearrangement joins TRBV3-1 to TRBJ1-5, with D hard to call. Germline V gene lookup returns CDR1 LGHDT and CDR2 YNNKEL (reference sequence). Trimming stripped 4 bases from V and 7 bases from J, with 11 bases between. CDR3 length: 13 residues. The CDR3 DNA sequence: TGTGCCAGCAGCCTCCCGGGCGGCCAGCCCCAGCATTTT. Translating it yields CASSLPGGQPQHF.

This clonotype was counted ten times or more. The chain joins TRBV9 to TRBJ2-3; 14 nucleotides match TRBD2. The CDR3 runs 15 residues. The J segment lost 9 bases and the V segment lost 4 bases, leaving 7 bases of the junction unmatched. From germline, CDR1 is SGDLS and CDR2 YYNGEE. The CDR3 sequence is CASSPGLAGAGTQYF. The CDR3 nucleotides read TGTGCCAGCAGCCCGGGACTAGCGGGGGCGGGGACGCAGTATTTT. Together with reference TRBV9 and TRBJ2-3, the CDR3 gives the full variable domain: DSGVTQTPKHLITATGQRVTLRCSPRSGDLSVYWYQQSLDQGLQFLIQYYNGEERAKGNILERFSAQQFPDLHSELNLSSLELGDSALYFCASSPGLAGAGTQYFGPGTRLTVL.

The sample holds many counts of this clonotype. The chain joins TRBV6-5 to TRBJ2-3; 14 bases are shared with TRBD2. Germline V gene sequence: CDR1 MNHEY, CDR2 SVGAGI. V dropped 4 bases and J dropped 1; count of bases not matched to a gene: 7. The CDR3 extends over 18 amino acids. The DNA for the CDR3 is TGTGCCAGCAGTTCTGGGACTAGCGGGAGTTCGGGCACAGATACGCAGTATTTT. Protein product: CASSSGTSGSSGTDTQYF.

The chain joins TRBV20-1 to TRBJ2-3; D perhaps matches TRBD2 (5 bases). Trimming left V 2 bases short and J 1 base short, with 16 bases between. The CDR3 consists of 16 residues. The germline V gene has CDR1 DFQATT and CDR2 SNEGSKA (reference sequence). The CDR3 region has the DNA TGCAGTGCTAGATTGCTTGCCGGGGAAGGCACAGATACGCAGTATTTT. As protein: CSARLLAGEGTDTQYF.

The V call is TRBV7-2, the J call TRBJ2-7; 7 bases match TRBD1. The CDR3 length is 15 residues. Losses at the gene ends were 4 bases for V and 3 bases for J; bases not matched to a gene: 9. Looked up from germline, CDR1 is SGHTA and CDR2 is FQGNSA. CDR3 amino acids: CASSSLDGTVYEQYF. The CDR3 bases are TGTGCCAGCAGCTCCCTGGACGGGACAGTCTACGAGCAGTACTTC.

This clonotype was counted at least ten times. The rearrangement links TRBV2 to TRBJ1-5; unclear D gene. Germline V gene sequence: CDR1 SNHLY, CDR2 FYNNEI. The germline V and J ends were trimmed by 7 bases and 0 bases, with 10 bases remaining between them. The CDR3 contains 14 residues. The CDR3 protein is CASTRLNSNQPQHF. The CDR3 bases are TGTGCCAGCACCCGCCTTAATAGCAATCAGCCCCAGCATTTT.

The sample holds many counts of this clonotype. The genes are TRBV5-6 and TRBJ1-2; 9 bases align to TRBD1. From germline, CDR1 is SGHDT and CDR2 YYEEEE. This CDR3 has 15 residues. The junction had 10 bases not matched to a gene; V was cut back by 4 bases and J by 6 bases. CDR3 DNA: TGTGCCAGCAGCCCCGGGACAGGGTATATAGATGGCTACACCTTC. Translating gives CASSPGTGYIDGYTF.

Points on this clonotype: A much more abundant neighbour one base away suggests this may be a read error. V usage is TRBV18 and J usage is TRBJ2-7, with unresolved D. Germline CDR1 is KGHSH and CDR2 is LQKENI. The V end lost 3 bases, the J end lost 5 bases, and 8 bases lay between the germline ends. The CDR3 spans 12 residues. In DNA form, the CDR3 reads TGTGCCAGCTCACCCACCACCCACGAGCAGTACTTC. Its protein is CASSPTTHEQYF. Full variable domain (remainder filled in from reference TRBV18 and TRBJ2-7): NAGVMQNPRHLVRRRGQEARLRCSPMKGHSHVYWYRQLPEEGLKFMVYLQKENIIDESGMPKERFSAEFPKEGPSILRIQQVVRGDSAAYFCASSPTTHEQYFGPGTRLTVT.

This clonotype was picked up many times. The rearrangement joins TRBV29-1 to TRBJ2-7, with D unclear. V dropped 0 bases and J dropped 3 bases, with 9 bases sitting between them. Germline CDR1 is SQVTM and CDR2 is ANQGSEA. The length of the CDR3 is 13 residues. The CDR3 sequence is CSVEDGYDYEQYF. CDR3 in DNA: TGCAGCGTTGAAGACGGTTACGACTACGAGCAGTACTTC.

This clonotype was counted many times. The chain has TRBV7-9 and TRBJ2-1; no clear D gene. Per the germline V gene, CDR1 is SEHNR and CDR2 is FQNEAQ (reference sequence). Between the trimmed V and J ends, which lost 2 bases and 1 base, there was a span of 6 bases. The CDR3 sequence is 14 residues long. CDR3 residues: CASSLRTSYNEQFF. CDR3 DNA: TGTGCCAGCAGCTTAAGGACGTCCTACAATGAGCAGTTCTTC.

This clonotype was seen at least ten times. This sequence joins TRBV18 and TRBJ2-1, with 8 nucleotides matching TRBD1. The length of the CDR3 is 14 residues. Per germline, CDR1 KGHSH and CDR2 LQKENI. V was pared by 10 bases and J by 5 bases, with 10 bases of the junction left unmatched. The DNA for the CDR3 is TGTGCCACCATTAAGGGGACAGGCCACAATGAGCAGTTCTTC. Amino acid sequence: CATIKGTGHNEQFF.

This clonotype was found once. A much larger clonotype is one base distant, so this may be a read error. V gene TRBV12-3 or TRBV12-4 combines with J gene TRBJ2-5, with no clear D. The CDR3 is 16 residues long. Deletions cut 8 bases from V and 5 bases from J, with 24 bases between. The CDR3 loop reads CASGPFNVIGWETQYF. For the CDR3, the DNA is TGTGCCAGCGGTCCGTTCAACGTTATCGGATGGGAGACCCAGTACTTC.

The chain combines TRBV4-1 with TRBJ1-4; the D gene is possibly TRBD1 (5 bases). The germline V gene has CDR1 MGHRA and CDR2 YSYEKL. Deletions cut 2 bases from V and 7 bases from J, with 11 bases between. The length of the CDR3 is 14 residues. CDR3: CASSQMGEAEKLFF. In nucleotides, the CDR3 is TGCGCCAGCAGCCAAATGGGGGAAGCTGAAAAACTGTTTTTT.

The CDR3 nucleotides are TGCAGCGTTTCCTGGGGGACTAGCGACAATGAAAAACTGTTTTTT. As protein: CSVSWGTSDNEKLFF. This chain links TRBV29-1 with TRBJ1-4; the D gene is possibly TRBD1 (5 bases). The CDR3 runs to 15 residues. V lost 5 bases to trimming and J lost 5 bases, with 18 bases between them. From germline, CDR1 is SQVTM and CDR2 ANQGSEA. The full variable domain, with the rest looked up from reference TRBV29-1 and TRBJ1-4, is SAVISQKPSRDICQRGTSLTIQCQVDSQVTMMFWYRQQPGQSLTLIATANQGSEATYESGFVIDKFPISRPNLTFSTLTVSNMSPEDSSIYLCSVSWGTSDNEKLFFGSGTQLSVL.

This clonotype was found many times. This chain uses TRBV7-6 with TRBJ2-5; 10 bases map to TRBD1. CDR3 length equals 15 residues. Losses at the gene ends were 5 bases for V and 4 bases for J; bases not matched to a gene: 7. The germline V gene has CDR1 SGHVS and CDR2 FNYEAQ. CDR3 nucleotide sequence: TGTGCCAGCAGCCTCGGGACAGGGGCTTTAGAGACCCAGTACTTC. The encoded protein is CASSLGTGALETQYF.

The gene calls are TRBV24-1 and TRBJ2-1; weak D call: TRBD2 (5 bases). The CDR3 totals 13 residues. V lost 8 bases and J 9 bases, leaving 16 bases between the germline ends. Germline CDR1 is KGHDR and CDR2 is SFDVKD. In DNA form, the CDR3 reads TGTGCCACCACTAGCAGAAGCCCCAGTGAGCAGTTCTTC. Translated, it gives CATTSRSPSEQFF.

The CDR3 region has the DNA TGTGCCAGCAGTTCGAGGACAGGGTGGTTCTTC. Amino acids: CASSSRTGWFF. The rearrangement joins TRBV12-3 or TRBV12-4 to TRBJ2-1, with 8 bases lining up with TRBD1. The junction had 5 bases not matched to a gene; V was cut back by 4 bases and J by 15 bases. The CDR3 spans 11 residues.

The chain is built from TRBV19 and TRBJ1-5; 8 bases align to TRBD1. Germline V gene lookup returns CDR1 LNHDA and CDR2 SQIVND (reference sequence). The V and J ends lost 7 bases and 7 bases, in that order; junction bases with no gene match: 12. The CDR3 is 15 residues long. CDR3 in DNA: TGTGCCAGTAACCCCCCGGGACAGGTTGGACAGCCCCAGCATTTT. The encoded protein is CASNPPGQVGQPQHF.

This clonotype was seen once. This may come from a read error, since a much larger clone is one base off. The J gene is TRBJ2-1, the V gene TRBV9; D unresolved. The CDR3 is 15 amino acids. Germline V CDR1 and CDR2: SGDLS, YYNGEE. The V gene lost 4 bases and the J gene lost 4 bases, with 15 bases spanning the gap. The CDR3 DNA follows: TGTGCCAGCAGCCCAAGAGACTGCGCTTACAATGAGCAGTTCTTC. Translated, it gives CASSPRDCAYNEQFF.

The rearrangement uses TRBV7-3 and TRBJ2-3, with a possible D match to TRBD2 (7 bases). Germline V gene data show CDR1 as SGHTA and CDR2 as FQGTGA. The CDR3 runs 17 residues. Deletions cut 0 bases from V and 5 bases from J, with 18 bases between. The CDR3 region has the DNA TGTGCCAGCAGCTTAACGTTTAGGGGGAGGGCCATAGATACGCAGTATTTT. Encoded protein: CASSLTFRGRAIDTQYF. The full variable domain, completed using reference TRBV7-3 and TRBJ2-3, is GAGVSQTPSNKVTEKGKYVELRCDPISGHTALYWYRQSLGQGPEFLIYFQGTGAADDSGLPNDRFFAVRPEGSVSTLKIQRTERGDSAVYLCASSLTFRGRAIDTQYFGPGTRLTVL.